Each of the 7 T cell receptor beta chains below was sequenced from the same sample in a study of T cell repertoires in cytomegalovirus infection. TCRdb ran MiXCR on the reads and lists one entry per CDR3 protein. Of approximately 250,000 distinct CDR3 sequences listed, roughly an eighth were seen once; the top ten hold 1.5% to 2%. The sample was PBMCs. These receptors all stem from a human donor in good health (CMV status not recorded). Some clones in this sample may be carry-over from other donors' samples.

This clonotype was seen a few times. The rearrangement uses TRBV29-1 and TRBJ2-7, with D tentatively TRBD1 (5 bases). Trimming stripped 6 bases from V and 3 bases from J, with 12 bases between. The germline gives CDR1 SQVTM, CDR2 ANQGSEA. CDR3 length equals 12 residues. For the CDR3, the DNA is TGCAGCGTGAATACAGGTATCTACGAGCAGTACTTC. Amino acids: CSVNTGIYEQYF.

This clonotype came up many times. This chain's CDR3 is CASSYVGTPRGEQFF. CDR3 DNA sequence: TGTGCCAGCAGTTACGTGGGAACCCCTCGGGGTGAGCAGTTCTTC. The chain links TRBV6-5 to TRBJ2-1, with D possibly matching TRBD2 (5 bases). Germline CDR1 MNHEY, CDR2 SVGAGI. The CDR3 contains 15 residues. V was trimmed by 2 bases and J by 9 bases, leaving 17 bases between them.

CDR3 DNA sequence: TGTGCCAGCAGCCAGGGCTTTGGGGTAAGGGACGAGCAGTACTTC. Translating gives CASSQGFGVRDEQYF. V gene TRBV14 combines with J gene TRBJ2-7; no clear D gene. This CDR3 is 15 amino acids long. The germline CDR1 and CDR2 sequences are SGHDN and FVKESK. Deletions cut 3 bases from V and 5 bases from J, with 17 bases between.

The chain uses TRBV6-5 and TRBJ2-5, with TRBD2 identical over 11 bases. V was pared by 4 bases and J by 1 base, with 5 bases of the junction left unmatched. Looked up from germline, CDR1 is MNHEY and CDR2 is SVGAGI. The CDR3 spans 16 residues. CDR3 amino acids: CASSSTGTSGQETQYF. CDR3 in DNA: TGTGCCAGCAGTTCCACCGGGACTAGCGGCCAAGAGACCCAGTACTTC.

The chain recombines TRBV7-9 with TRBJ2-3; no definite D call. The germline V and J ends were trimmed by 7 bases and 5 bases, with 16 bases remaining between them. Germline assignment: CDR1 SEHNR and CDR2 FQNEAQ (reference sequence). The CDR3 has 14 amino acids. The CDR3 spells CASTPVSRVDTQYF. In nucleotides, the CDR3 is TGTGCCAGCACTCCGGTGTCCCGGGTAGATACGCAGTATTTT.

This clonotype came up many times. The DNA for the CDR3 is TGTGCCAGCAGGGGGACAGGGGGGGGAACTGAAGCTTTCTTT. It is translated as CASRGTGGGTEAFF. The chain carries TRBV28 and TRBJ1-1; 11 positions agree with TRBD1. The CDR3 length is 14 residues. With V trimmed by 6 bases and J by 5 bases, 5 bases remained unmatched. CDR1 is MDHEN and CDR2 is SYDVKM in the germline V gene.

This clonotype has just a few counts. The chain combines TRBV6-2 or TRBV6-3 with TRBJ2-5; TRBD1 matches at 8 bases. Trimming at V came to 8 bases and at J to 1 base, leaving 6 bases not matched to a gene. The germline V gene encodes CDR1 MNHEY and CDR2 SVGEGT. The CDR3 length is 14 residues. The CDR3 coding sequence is TGTGCCAGCCGGGACAGGCTATCCCAAGAGACCCAGTACTTC. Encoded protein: CASRDRLSQETQYF.